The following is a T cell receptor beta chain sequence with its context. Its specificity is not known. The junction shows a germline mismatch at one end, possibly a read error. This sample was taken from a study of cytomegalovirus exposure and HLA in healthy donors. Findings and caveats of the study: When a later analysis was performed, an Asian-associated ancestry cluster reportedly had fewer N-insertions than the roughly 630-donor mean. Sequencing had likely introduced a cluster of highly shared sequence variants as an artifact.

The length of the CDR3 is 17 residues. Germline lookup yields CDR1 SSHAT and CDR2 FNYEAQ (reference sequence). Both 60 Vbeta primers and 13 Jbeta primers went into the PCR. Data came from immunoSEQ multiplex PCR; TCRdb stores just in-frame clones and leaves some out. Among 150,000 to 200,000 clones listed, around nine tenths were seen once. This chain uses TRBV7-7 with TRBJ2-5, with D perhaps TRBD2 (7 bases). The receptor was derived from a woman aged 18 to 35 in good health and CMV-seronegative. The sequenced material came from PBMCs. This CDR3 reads CASSPGPSGGRGETQYF. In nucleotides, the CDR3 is TGTGCTAGCAGCCCAGGGCCTTCGGGGGGCCGGGGGGAGACCCAGTACTTC.